The clone carrying this TCR beta chain was recorded once. The sample is drawn from a study of control samples from healthy donors and cancer patients. This CDR3 contains 12 residues. V lost 0 bases, J lost 6 bases, and 4 bases lay in between. Germline CDR1 LGHDT, CDR2 YNNKEL (reference sequence). The method was immunoSEQ multiplex PCR; TCRdb's version includes in-frame clones alone and lacks a portion of them. The table shows some 120,000 clones, with about 86% occurring only once. Material for sequencing was blood. The clonotype was recovered from a man aged 25-45 years in good health. This chain connects TRBV3-1 (or the pseudogene TRBV3-2) to TRBJ2-3; D uncertain. CDR3: CASSQDLDTQYF. In DNA form, the CDR3 reads TGTGCCAGCAGCCAAGACCTGGATACGCAGTATTTT.